The entry below describes one T cell receptor beta chain. The PCR employed 60 Vbeta primers together with 13 Jbeta primers. Here immunoSEQ multiplex PCR was the method, and the copy in TCRdb shows in-frame clones only, minus some. The table includes about 130,000 clones, around 70% detected once. This specimen comes from a study of cytomegalovirus exposure and HLA in healthy donors. This sequence was found in a man aged 40-49 years in good health and CMV-seropositive. The sequenced material came from PBMCs.

The CDR3 DNA sequence: TGTGCCAGCATTCTCCGGGGAGGAGGTCAGCCCCAGCATTTT. This codes for CASILRGGGQPQHF. The gene calls are TRBV27 and TRBJ1-5; D is unclear. The V end lost 7 bases, the J end lost 6 bases, and 16 bases lay between the germline ends. This CDR3 region has 14 residues. Germline CDR1 is MNHEY and CDR2 is SMNVEV (reference sequence).